A single sample gave rise to the 15 T cell receptor beta chains below, sequenced in a study of beta chain features in type 1 diabetes. The sequenced template was cDNA made from the entire isolated RNA. Profiled with immunoSEQ multiplex PCR; TCRdb holds only in-frame clones, not every one. This sample has 150,000 or so clones, with 48% found just once. The specimen sequenced was Tregs from blood. Source of these receptors: a young man in good health.

The rearrangement uses TRBV18 and TRBJ2-7; 9 nucleotides line up with TRBD1. Per the germline V gene, CDR1 is KGHSH and CDR2 is LQKENI. The CDR3 has 16 residues. Trimming took 6 bases from V and 5 from J; bases not matched to a gene: 14. Here the CDR3 DNA reads TGTGCCAGCTCGACTACGACCGGGACAGGGTCGCACGAGCAGTACTTC. It yields the protein CASSTTTGTGSHEQYF.

The chain couples TRBV27 to TRBJ1-6, with D maybe TRBD1 (6 bases). This CDR3 is built from 18 residues. Trimming cost V 5 bases and J 6 bases, with 23 bases left between them. Per germline, CDR1 MNHEY and CDR2 SMNVEV (reference sequence). CDR3 nucleotide sequence: TGTGCCAGCAGTCTACCTCGGGGCTCAGGGGCTGGTAATTCACCCCTCCACTTT. Protein product: CASSLPRGSGAGNSPLHF.

This clone was seen a few times. The V call is TRBV6-6, the J call TRBJ1-1; TRBD1 agrees at 8 bases. V shed 7 bases, J shed 4 bases, and the junction held 8 bases outside the gene matches. The germline CDR1 and CDR2 sequences are MNHNY and SVGAGI (reference sequence). This CDR3 region has 14 residues. The CDR3 reads CASKKDRAGTEAFF. Written as DNA, the CDR3 is TGTGCCAGCAAGAAGGACAGGGCTGGCACTGAAGCTTTCTTT.

The rearrangement joins TRBV2 to TRBJ1-5; D perhaps matches TRBD1 (5 bases). V lost 6 bases and J lost 5, with 14 bases in between. From germline, CDR1 is SNHLY and CDR2 FYNNEI. The CDR3 totals 14 residues. For the CDR3, the DNA is TGTGCCAGCAGGACAGTCGCGACAGATCAGCCCCAGCATTTT. Encoded protein: CASRTVATDQPQHF.

The J gene is TRBJ2-3, the V gene TRBV5-1; 10 bases line up with TRBD2. The CDR3 is 22 residues long. From germline, CDR1 is SGHRS and CDR2 YFSETQ. Trimming cost V 4 bases and J 0 bases; bases outside gene matches: 23. CDR3 nucleotide sequence: TGCGCCAGCAGCGGGACAGTGACTAGCGGGTGGAACGGCCCTGATAGCACAGATACGCAGTATTTT. This gives the protein CASSGTVTSGWNGPDSTDTQYF.

CDR3 DNA sequence: TGCGCCAGCAGCTCTGGGGGCGCCACTGAAGCTTTCTTT. Translating gives CASSSGGATEAFF. The rearrangement links TRBV5-1 to TRBJ1-1; tentatively, D is TRBD1 (6 bases). Germline V gene data show CDR1 as SGHRS and CDR2 as YFSETQ. V was shortened by 3 bases and J by 4 bases, with 10 bases between the two germline ends. The CDR3 runs to 13 residues. Based on the CDR3 plus reference TRBV5-1 and TRBJ1-1, the full variable domain is KAGVTQTPRYLIKTRGQQVTLSCSPISGHRSVSWYQQTPGQGLQFLFEYFSETQRNKGNFPGRFSGRQFSNSRSEMNVSTLELGDSALYLCASSSGGATEAFFGQGTRLTVV.

This rearrangement joins TRBV6-5 to TRBJ2-1, with D unclear. CDR3 length equals 13 residues. The germline V gene has CDR1 MNHEY and CDR2 SVGAGI. V lost 6 bases and J 5 bases, leaving 11 bases between the germline ends. Here the CDR3 DNA reads TGTGCCAGCAGACAGTACATTAACAATGAGCAGTTCTTC. Translating gives CASRQYINNEQFF.

This clone was seen a handful of times. The J gene is TRBJ2-6, the V gene TRBV2, with D possibly being TRBD2 (6 bases). Germline lookup yields CDR1 SNHLY and CDR2 FYNNEI. Trimming took 6 bases from V and 4 from J, leaving 13 bases between them. The length of the CDR3 is 15 residues. CDR3 loop: CASRTAGTGANVLTF. The CDR3 nucleotides read TGTGCCAGCAGGACGGCGGGAACCGGGGCCAACGTCCTGACTTTC.

This clone has just one count. The V gene is TRBV28, the J gene TRBJ1-2; D possibly corresponds to TRBD1 (5 bases). Germline V lookup: CDR1 MDHEN, CDR2 SYDVKM. The CDR3 loop spans 14 amino acids. The V end was cut by 2 bases, the J end by 5 bases, with 12 bases between. This CDR3 reads CASSLALGGYGYTF. The CDR3 DNA sequence: TGTGCCAGCAGTTTAGCGTTGGGGGGGTATGGCTACACCTTC.

The sample holds a few counts of this clone. This rearrangement joins TRBV28 to TRBJ2-5; D perhaps matches TRBD1 (7 bases). Matching the DNA end better, TRBJ2-7 makes the J call doubtful. The CDR3 has 14 residues. Looked up from germline, CDR1 is MDHEN and CDR2 is SYDVKM. The CDR3 bases are TGTGCCAGCACTCCCCTGACAGGGAGGTACGAGCAGTACTTC. Translated: CASTPLTGRYEQYF.

A few counts support this clone. The chain uses TRBV6-6 and TRBJ1-5; D possibly corresponds to TRBD1 (6 bases). V was cut by 5 bases and J by 5 bases, with 10 bases left in between. The CDR3 is 13 amino acids. Germline CDR1 and CDR2: MNHNY and SVGAGI (reference sequence). This chain's CDR3 is CASSTQGHQPQHF. The CDR3 nucleotides read TGTGCCAGCAGTACACAGGGTCATCAGCCCCAGCATTTT.

This clone was picked up a small number of times. V is TRBV10-3 and J is TRBJ1-3, with 8 bases that match TRBD1. V gave up 2 bases and J gave up 6 bases; unmatched junction bases: 3. The CDR3 length is 14 residues. Germline V CDR1 and CDR2: ENHRY, SYGVKD. This chain's CDR3 is CAISEGQGANTIYF. As DNA, the CDR3 is TGTGCCATCAGTGAGGGGCAGGGGGCAAACACCATATATTTT.

In this sample, this clone turned up a few times. The chain couples TRBV7-2 to TRBJ2-4, with D possibly matching TRBD1 (6 bases). CDR3 length: 14 residues. V was pared by 0 bases and J by 6 bases, with 9 bases between. Germline values: CDR1 SGHTA, CDR2 FQGNSA. CDR3 region: CASSLAIQGNIQYF. For the CDR3, the DNA is TGTGCCAGCAGCTTAGCTATACAGGGAAACATTCAGTACTTC.

V gene TRBV7-9 combines with J gene TRBJ1-2; the match to TRBD1 covers 10 bases. The CDR3 is 13 residues long. The trim removed 5 bases at V and 8 bases at J, leaving 5 bases unmatched. The germline V gene encodes CDR1 SEHNR and CDR2 FQNEAQ (reference sequence). The CDR3 DNA is TGTGCCAGCAGCCCTGACAGGGGGCACGGCTACACCTTC. Translation gives CASSPDRGHGYTF.

The CDR3 coding sequence is TGTGCCAGCGCCAGGGCTGGGTTTATGGATGAGCAGTTCTTC. Its protein product is CASARAGFMDEQFF. The chain recombines TRBV14 with TRBJ2-1; D perhaps matches TRBD1 (5 bases). Germline values: CDR1 SGHDN, CDR2 FVKESK. This CDR3 spans 14 amino acids. Between the trimmed V and J ends, which lost 8 bases and 8 bases, there was a span of 19 bases.